A selection of T cell receptor beta chains follows, all from one sample in a study of T cells in Graves' hyperthyroidism and ophthalmopathy. MiXCR, run by TCRdb on the multiplex PCR reads, gives a single entry per CDR3 protein. The data show hundreds of thousands of distinct CDR3 sequences, around 13% seen once. The sample consisted of blood. The origin of the receptors is a woman between 18 and 29 years old with Graves' hyperthyroidism. Both conserved end residues are part of each CDR3. A D gene is named only where the DNA matches it firmly. Only part of the rows carry a size: once, few, many, or a class if the clone is expanded.

TRBV4-2	many	TRBJ1-1	TRBD1	CASSQVPHRGLTEAFF	TGTGCCAGCAGCCAAGTTCCGCACAGGGGGCTCACTGAAGCTTTCTTT
TRBV6-1	many	TRBJ2-5	-	CASSERGRETQYF	TGTGCCAGCAGTGAGAGGGGCAGGGAGACCCAGTACTTC
TRBV4-1	-	TRBJ1-4	-	CASSQVIVNEELFF	TGCGCCAGCAGCCAAGTCATAGTTAATGAAGAACTGTTTTTT
TRBV6-1	-	TRBJ2-3	-	CATPGRTATDTQYF	TGTGCCACCCCTGGCAGAACCGCCACAGATACGCAGTATTTT
TRBV18	many	TRBJ2-5	TRBD2	CASSPPLGGGKYF	TGTGCCAGCTCACCGCCTTTAGGCGGGGGGAAGTACTTC
TRBV6-5	-	TRBJ2-5	-	CASSYAGETQYF	TGTGCCAGCAGTTACGCCGGAGAGACCCAGTACTTC
TRBV5-8	many	TRBJ1-1	TRBD1	CASSLGTGVSTEAFF	TGTGCCAGCAGCTTAGGGACAGGGGTGAGCACTGAAGCTTTCTTT
TRBV27	few	TRBJ2-7	TRBD2	CASSAGAFNEQYF	TGTGCCAGCAGTGCGGGAGCCTTTAACGAGCAGTACTTC
TRBV3-1	many	TRBJ1-4	-	CASSRSGYNEKLFF	TGTGCCAGCAGCCGTTCGGGTTACAATGAAAAACTGTTTTTT
TRBV7-6	many	TRBJ2-1	TRBD2	CASSSLAGVVNEQFF	TGTGCCAGCAGCTCACTAGCGGGAGTGGTCAATGAGCAGTTCTTC
TRBV29-1	-	TRBJ1-5	-	CSVSRDVGQPQHF	TGCAGCGTTTCCAGGGATGTCGGACAGCCCCAGCATTTT
TRBV4-3	-	TRBJ2-7	TRBD2	CASSQDEGGSSYEQYF	TGCGCCAGCAGCCAAGATGAGGGCGGGAGCTCCTACGAGCAGTACTTC
TRBV11-2	many	TRBJ2-2	TRBD2	CASISSVGLGYTGELFF	TGTGCCAGCATCTCAAGTGTGGGACTAGGCTACACCGGGGAGCTGTTTTTT
TRBV7-3	many	TRBJ2-7	-	CASSPHSGVSYEQYF	TGTGCCAGCAGCCCGCATAGCGGAGTCTCCTACGAGCAGTACTTC
TRBV30	few	TRBJ1-1	-	CAWRWGFEAFF	TGTGCCTGGAGGTGGGGGTTCGAAGCTTTCTTT
TRBV3-1	-	TRBJ2-7	TRBD2	CASSQDRQASGPYEQYF	TGTGCCAGCAGCCAAGATCGGCAGGCTAGCGGGCCCTACGAGCAGTACTTC
TRBV4-3	few	TRBJ2-5	-	CASSPAADSRLAQYF	TGCGCCAGCAGCCCGGCCGCGGATAGCAGGTTGGCCCAGTACTTC
TRBV7-9	once	TRBJ1-2	TRBD1	CASSLGQGGVYGYTF	TGTGCCAGCAGCTTAGGTCAGGGGGGCGTCTATGGCTACACCTTC
TRBV2	many	TRBJ1-3	-	CASRFGGSGNTIYF	TGTGCCAGCAGGTTTGGAGGTTCAGGAAACACCATATATTTT
TRBV7-2	few	TRBJ2-1	-	CASSPTRLFNEQFF	TGTGCCAGCAGCCCAACCAGACTCTTCAATGAGCAGTTCTTC
TRBV30	many	TRBJ2-1	TRBD2	CAWSFGPSGEEQFF	TGTGCCTGGAGTTTCGGCCCTAGCGGTGAGGAGCAGTTCTTC
TRBV20-1	few	TRBJ2-5	TRBD2	CSASISLGGRRWETQYF	TGCAGTGCTAGTATTTCACTAGGCGGGAGAAGATGGGAGACCCAGTACTTC
TRBV2	few	TRBJ2-7	-	CASQPGSSYEQYF	TGTGCCAGCCAACCGGGATCCTCCTACGAGCAGTACTTC
TRBV19	-	TRBJ2-4	-	CASSIEAGAKNIQYF	TGTGCCAGTAGTATCGAGGCGGGAGCCAAAAACATTCAGTACTTC
TRBV30	-	TRBJ2-1	-	CAWVGATYNEQFF	TGTGCCTGGGTAGGGGCTACCTACAATGAGCAGTTCTTC
TRBV6-5	-	TRBJ1-5	-	CASSSYRADGPQHF	TGTGCCAGCAGTTCTTACAGGGCGGACGGGCCCCAGCATTTT